Listed below are T cell receptor beta chains from one sample, sequenced in a study of prognosis after radiotherapy for stage I lung cancer. From the multiplex PCR reads, TCRdb called clonotypes with MiXCR, one entry per CDR3 protein. The sample includes more than 30,000 distinct CDR3 sequences, under 35% seen only once; the top ten take around 30%. Sequenced here: PBMCs, sampled before or after stereotactic body radiation therapy (not recorded which). The receptors shown here come from a donor aged 50 or older with non-small cell lung cancer. Each CDR3 is given with its conserved first and last residue.

v_call	cdr3_length	j_call	cdr3_aa
TRBV7-9	13	TRBJ2-4	CASCREDKNIQYF
TRBV3-1	20	TRBJ2-6	CASSHRPPHSMLAGANVLTF
TRBV12-3/TRBV12-4	15	TRBJ2-1	CASSPRDREGNEQFF
TRBV12-5	14	TRBJ2-2	CASALGLEPGELFF
TRBV20-1	13	TRBJ2-1	CSASSETVNEQFF
TRBV6-2/TRBV6-3	16	TRBJ1-2	CASIPRTGCRGYGYTF
TRBV11-2	16	TRBJ2-1	CAIIRGASGQYNEQFF
TRBV5-1	15	TRBJ2-7	CASSRFTSGRDEQYF
TRBV28	14	TRBJ2-7	CASSTPSRTYEQYF
TRBV19	13	TRBJ1-3	CASEQGTGNTIYF
TRBV28	17	TRBJ1-6	CASTQRGVRRGNSPLHF
TRBV29-1	15	TRBJ2-1	CSVESGGRVYNGQFF
TRBV11-2	12	TRBJ2-1	CASSFSDNEQFF
TRBV2	14	TRBJ1-3	CARSAGDSGNTIYF
TRBV5-4	18	TRBJ1-4	CASSLGGRGAGLNEKLFF
TRBV28	14	TRBJ2-4	CASSNRDLPWVQYF
TRBV2	15	TRBJ2-6	CASMRTGSGVNVLTF
TRBV19	17	TRBJ1-4	CASSRQGNLATNEKLFF
TRBV2	14	TRBJ2-3	CASSGSGSTDTQYF
TRBV7-9	13	TRBJ1-1	CASSFGSNTEAFF
TRBV10-3	13	TRBJ2-7	CAITSGSSYEQYF
TRBV27	15	TRBJ1-5	CASSLSSASGQPQHF
TRBV19	13	TRBJ1-1	CASNFAGVTEAFF
TRBV24-1	13	TRBJ2-5	CATSRQGQETQYF
TRBV30	13	TRBJ2-2	CAWSVWFSGELFF
TRBV9	15	TRBJ2-2	CASSAQLAGGRELFF
TRBV12-3/TRBV12-4	14	TRBJ2-1	CASSPTDPYNEQFF
TRBV11-1	14	TRBJ2-5	CASSAGTSGETQYF
TRBV27	13	TRBJ1-6	CASSSRRGLPLHF
TRBV24-1	16	TRBJ2-5	CAASDPPGTRGETQYF
TRBV6-5	15	TRBJ2-7	CASSYGVGSSYEQYF
TRBV28	12	TRBJ2-7	CASSLRSNEQYF
TRBV12-3/TRBV12-4	13	TRBJ2-7	CASSLDSSYDQYF
TRBV20-1	13	TRBJ2-1	CSAPGLLYNEQFF
TRBV10-3	15	TRBJ2-7	CAISGDRTGREEQYF
TRBV6-1	13	TRBJ1-2	CASSHRETYGYTF
TRBV6-5	13	TRBJ1-2	CASSLTGMRGYTF
TRBV6-2/TRBV6-3	16	TRBJ2-2	CASSKDVRRYTGELFF
TRBV12-5	20	TRBJ2-2	CASGFIGLAGVFRSTGELFF
TRBV5-6	15	TRBJ2-7	CASRSRQGANYEQYF
TRBV18	14	TRBJ2-5	CASSPGRDQETQYF
TRBV27	14	TRBJ2-7	CASSSAEISYEHYF
TRBV12-5	15	TRBJ2-3	CASGGGNSGTDTQYF
TRBV28	15	TRBJ2-2	CASSASGSGTGELFF
TRBV6-1	14	TRBJ1-1	CASKDQQLNTEAFF
TRBV19	14	TRBJ1-2	CASSIPGAGGGYTF
TRBV25-1	16	TRBJ2-3	CASSDFDRGRGDTQYF
TRBV20-1	13	TRBJ2-7	CSARDRAHYEQYF
TRBV28	13	TRBJ2-7	CASSSGTRCEQYF
TRBV4-1	18	TRBJ1-6	CASSQEGGPSSYNSPLHF
TRBV12-3/TRBV12-4	15	TRBJ2-5	CASRSGRRYQETQYF
TRBV5-4	12	TRBJ2-1	CASSLSEGEQFF
TRBV9	13	TRBJ2-1	CASRRLLKNEQFF